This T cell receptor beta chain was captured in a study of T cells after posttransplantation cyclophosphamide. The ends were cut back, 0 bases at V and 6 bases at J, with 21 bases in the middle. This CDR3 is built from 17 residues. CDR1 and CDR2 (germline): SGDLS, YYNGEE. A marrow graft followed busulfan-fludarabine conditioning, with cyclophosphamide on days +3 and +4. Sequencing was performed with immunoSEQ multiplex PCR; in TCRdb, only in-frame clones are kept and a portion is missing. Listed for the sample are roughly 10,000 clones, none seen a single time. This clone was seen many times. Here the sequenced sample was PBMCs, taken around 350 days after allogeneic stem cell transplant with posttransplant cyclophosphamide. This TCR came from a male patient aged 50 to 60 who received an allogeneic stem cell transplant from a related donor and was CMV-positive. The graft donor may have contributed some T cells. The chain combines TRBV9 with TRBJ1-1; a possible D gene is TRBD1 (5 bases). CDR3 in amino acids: CASSVARARTIFAEAFF. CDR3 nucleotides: TGTGCCAGCAGCGTAGCTCGGGCACGGACAATTTTCGCTGAAGCTTTCTTT.